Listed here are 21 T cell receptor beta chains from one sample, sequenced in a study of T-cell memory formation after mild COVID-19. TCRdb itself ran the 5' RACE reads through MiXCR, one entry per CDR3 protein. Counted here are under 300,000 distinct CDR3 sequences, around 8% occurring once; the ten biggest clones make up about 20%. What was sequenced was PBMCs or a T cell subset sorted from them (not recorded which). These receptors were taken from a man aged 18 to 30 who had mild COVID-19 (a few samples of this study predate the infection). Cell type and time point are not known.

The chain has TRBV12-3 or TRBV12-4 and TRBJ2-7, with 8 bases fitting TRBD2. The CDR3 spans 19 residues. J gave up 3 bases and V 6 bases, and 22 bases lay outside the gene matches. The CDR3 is CASSNPRAGALGSLYEQYF. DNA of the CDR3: TGTGCCAGCAGCAACCCCCGAGCGGGGGCGCTCGGGTCTCTCTACGAGCAGTACTTC.

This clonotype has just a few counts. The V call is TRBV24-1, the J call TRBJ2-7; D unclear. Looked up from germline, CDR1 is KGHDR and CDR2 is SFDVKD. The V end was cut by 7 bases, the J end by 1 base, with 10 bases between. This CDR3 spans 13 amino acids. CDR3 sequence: CATSGRRSYEQYV. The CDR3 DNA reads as TGTGCCACCAGCGGTAGGCGGTCCTACGAGCAGTACGTC.

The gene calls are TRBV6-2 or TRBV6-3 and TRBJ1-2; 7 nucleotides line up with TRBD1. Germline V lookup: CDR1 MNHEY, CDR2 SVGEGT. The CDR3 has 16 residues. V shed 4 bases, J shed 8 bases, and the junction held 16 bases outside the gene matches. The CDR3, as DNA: TGTGCCAGCAGTTCTCGATATTCCGCGGACAGGCGAGGCTACACCTTC. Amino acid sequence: CASSSRYSADRRGYTF.

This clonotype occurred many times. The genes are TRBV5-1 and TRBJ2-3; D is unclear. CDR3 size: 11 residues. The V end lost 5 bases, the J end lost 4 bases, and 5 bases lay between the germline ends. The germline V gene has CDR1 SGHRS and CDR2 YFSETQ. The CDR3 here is CASRQADTQYF. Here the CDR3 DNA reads TGCGCCAGCAGGCAAGCAGATACGCAGTATTTT.

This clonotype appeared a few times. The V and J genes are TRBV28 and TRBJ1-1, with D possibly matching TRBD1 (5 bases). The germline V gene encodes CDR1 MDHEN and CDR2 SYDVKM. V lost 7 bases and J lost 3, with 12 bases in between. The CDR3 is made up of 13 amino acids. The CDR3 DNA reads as TGTGCCAGCACTCGGGGGGGGGACACTGAAGCTTTCTTT. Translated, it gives CASTRGGDTEAFF.

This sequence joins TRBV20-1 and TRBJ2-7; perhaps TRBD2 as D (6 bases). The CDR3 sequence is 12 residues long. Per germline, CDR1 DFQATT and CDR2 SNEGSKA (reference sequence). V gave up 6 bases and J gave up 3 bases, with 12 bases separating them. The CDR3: CSARGDFYEQYV. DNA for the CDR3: TGCAGTGCCCGCGGGGATTTCTACGAGCAGTACGTC.

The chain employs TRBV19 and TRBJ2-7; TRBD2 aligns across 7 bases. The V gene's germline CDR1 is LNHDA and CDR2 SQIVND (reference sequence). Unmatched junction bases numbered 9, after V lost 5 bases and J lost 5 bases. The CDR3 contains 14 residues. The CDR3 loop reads CASSVSGDLNEQYF. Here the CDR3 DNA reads TGTGCCAGTAGTGTCAGCGGGGACCTCAACGAGCAGTACTTC.

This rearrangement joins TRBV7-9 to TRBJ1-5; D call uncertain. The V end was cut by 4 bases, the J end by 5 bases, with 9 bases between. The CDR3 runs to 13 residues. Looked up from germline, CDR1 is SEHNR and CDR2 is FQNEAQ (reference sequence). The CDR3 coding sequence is TGTGCCAGCAGCTCTTACCCAGATCAGCCCCAGCATTTT. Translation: CASSSYPDQPQHF.

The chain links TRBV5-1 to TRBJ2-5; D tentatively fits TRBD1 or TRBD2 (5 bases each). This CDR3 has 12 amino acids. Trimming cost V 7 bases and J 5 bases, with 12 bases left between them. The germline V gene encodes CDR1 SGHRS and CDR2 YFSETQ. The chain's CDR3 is CASRFWGETQYF. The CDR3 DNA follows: TGCGCCAGCCGGTTTTGGGGGGAGACCCAGTACTTC.

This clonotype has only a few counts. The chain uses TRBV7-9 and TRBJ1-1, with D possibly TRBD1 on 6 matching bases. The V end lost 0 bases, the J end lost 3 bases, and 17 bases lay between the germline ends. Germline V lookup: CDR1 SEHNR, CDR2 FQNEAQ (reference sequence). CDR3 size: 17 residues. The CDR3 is CASSLARLGGRDTEAFF. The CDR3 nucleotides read TGTGCCAGCAGCTTAGCCCGCCTAGGGGGTAGAGACACTGAAGCTTTCTTT.

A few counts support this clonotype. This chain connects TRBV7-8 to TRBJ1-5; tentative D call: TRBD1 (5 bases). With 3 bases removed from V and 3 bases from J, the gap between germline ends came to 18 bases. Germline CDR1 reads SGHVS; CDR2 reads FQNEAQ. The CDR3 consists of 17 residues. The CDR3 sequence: CASSLATDPALNQPQHF. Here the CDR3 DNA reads TGTGCCAGCAGCTTGGCGACAGACCCCGCTCTCAATCAGCCCCAGCATTTT.

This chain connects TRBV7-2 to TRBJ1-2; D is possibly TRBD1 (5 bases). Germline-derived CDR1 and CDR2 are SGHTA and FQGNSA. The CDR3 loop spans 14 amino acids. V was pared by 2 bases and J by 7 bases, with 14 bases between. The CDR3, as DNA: TGTGCCAGCAGCTTACTCGGGGGAGGTGGTGGCTACACCTTC. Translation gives CASSLLGGGGGYTF.

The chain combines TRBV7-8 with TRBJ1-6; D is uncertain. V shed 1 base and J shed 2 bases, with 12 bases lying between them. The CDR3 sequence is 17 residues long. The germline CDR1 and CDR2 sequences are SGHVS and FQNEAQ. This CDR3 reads CASSLEGIGAYNSPLHF. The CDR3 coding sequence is TGTGCCAGCAGCTTAGAGGGTATCGGGGCCTATAATTCACCCCTCCACTTT.

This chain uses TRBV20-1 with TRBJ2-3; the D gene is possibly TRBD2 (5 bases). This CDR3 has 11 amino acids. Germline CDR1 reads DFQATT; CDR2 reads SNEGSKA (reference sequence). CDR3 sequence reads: CSGLRADTQYF. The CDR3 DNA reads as TGCAGCGGTCTGAGGGCAGATACGCAGTATTTT.

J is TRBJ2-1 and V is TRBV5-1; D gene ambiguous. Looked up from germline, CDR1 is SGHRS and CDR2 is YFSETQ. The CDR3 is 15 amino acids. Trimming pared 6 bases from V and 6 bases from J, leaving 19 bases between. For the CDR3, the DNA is TGCGCCAGCAAGACAAGCACAAACTCGGGCAATGAGCAGTTCTTC. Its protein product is CASKTSTNSGNEQFF.

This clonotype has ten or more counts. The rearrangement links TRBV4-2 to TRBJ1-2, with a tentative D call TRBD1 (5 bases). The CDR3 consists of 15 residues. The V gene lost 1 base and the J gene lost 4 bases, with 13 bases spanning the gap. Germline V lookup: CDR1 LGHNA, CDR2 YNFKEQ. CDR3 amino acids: CASSQGAGNRYGYTF. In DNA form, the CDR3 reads TGTGCCAGCAGCCAAGGGGCAGGGAACCGCTATGGCTACACCTTC.

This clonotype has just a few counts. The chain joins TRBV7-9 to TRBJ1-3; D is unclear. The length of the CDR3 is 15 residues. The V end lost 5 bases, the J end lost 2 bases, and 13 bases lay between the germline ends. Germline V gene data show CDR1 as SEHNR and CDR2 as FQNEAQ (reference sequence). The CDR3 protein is CASSRTRATGNTIYF. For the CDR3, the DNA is TGTGCCAGCAGCCGGACGAGGGCGACTGGAAACACCATATATTTT.

The DNA for the CDR3 is TGTGCCAGCAGCCCCCGGGACAGAAACTCCTACAATGAGCAGTTCTTC. This translates into CASSPRDRNSYNEQFF. V is TRBV12-3 or TRBV12-4 and J is TRBJ2-1, with 7 nucleotides matching TRBD1. J lost 0 bases, V lost 6 bases, and 8 bases had no gene match. This CDR3 spans 16 amino acids.

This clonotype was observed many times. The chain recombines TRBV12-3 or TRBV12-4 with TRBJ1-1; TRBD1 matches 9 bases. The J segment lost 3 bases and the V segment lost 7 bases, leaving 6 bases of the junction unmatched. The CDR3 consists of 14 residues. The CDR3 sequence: CASIYRGLDTEAFF. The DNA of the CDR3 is TGTGCCAGCATCTACAGGGGGCTCGACACTGAAGCTTTCTTT.

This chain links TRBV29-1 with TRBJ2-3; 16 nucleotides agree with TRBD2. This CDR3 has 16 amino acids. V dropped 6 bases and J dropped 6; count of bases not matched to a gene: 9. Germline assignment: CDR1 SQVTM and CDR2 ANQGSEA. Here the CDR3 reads CSVARGLAGGSDTQYF. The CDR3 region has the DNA TGCAGCGTAGCGCGGGGACTAGCGGGGGGGTCGGATACGCAGTATTTT.

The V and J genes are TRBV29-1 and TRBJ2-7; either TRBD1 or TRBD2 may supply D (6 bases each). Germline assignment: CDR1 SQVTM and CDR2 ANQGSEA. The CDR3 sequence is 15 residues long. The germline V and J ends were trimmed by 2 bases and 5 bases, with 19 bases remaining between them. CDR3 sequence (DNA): TGCAGCGTTGAATCCGGAAGGGGGGCGGTGGACGAGCAGTACTTC. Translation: CSVESGRGAVDEQYF.